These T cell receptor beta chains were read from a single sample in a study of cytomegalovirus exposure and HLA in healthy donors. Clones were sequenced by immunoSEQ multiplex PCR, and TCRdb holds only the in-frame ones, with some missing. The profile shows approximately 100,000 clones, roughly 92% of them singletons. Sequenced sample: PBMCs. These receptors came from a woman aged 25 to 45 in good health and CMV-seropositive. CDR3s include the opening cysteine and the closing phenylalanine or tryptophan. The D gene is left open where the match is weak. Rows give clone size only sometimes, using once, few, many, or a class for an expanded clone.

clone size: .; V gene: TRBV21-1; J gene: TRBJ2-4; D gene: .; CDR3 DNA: TGTGCCAGCAGCAAAGCGAGTGGGACAGGTCTTGGCAAAAACATTCAGTACTTC; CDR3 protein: CASSKASGTGLGKNIQYF
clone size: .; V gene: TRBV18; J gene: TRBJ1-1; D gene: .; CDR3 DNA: TGTGCCAGCTCACCGCGGGGGTGGGACGGGGACACTGAAGCTTTCTTT; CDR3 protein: CASSPRGWDGDTEAFF
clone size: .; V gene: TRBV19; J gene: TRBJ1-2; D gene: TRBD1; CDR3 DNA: TGTGCCAGTATCACCCGGGACAGGGGCCCCTATGGCTACACCTTC; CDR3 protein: CASITRDRGPYGYTF
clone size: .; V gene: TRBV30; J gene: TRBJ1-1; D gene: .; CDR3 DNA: TGTGCCTGGAGTATCATCAGGGGAACTGAAGCTTTCTTT; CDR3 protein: CAWSIIRGTEAFF
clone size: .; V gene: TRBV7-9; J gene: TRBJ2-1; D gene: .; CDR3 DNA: TGTGCCAGCAGCCCCGACGTCGGGACTCTCCTCTCCTACAATGAGCAGTTCTTC; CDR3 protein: CASSPDVGTLLSYNEQFF
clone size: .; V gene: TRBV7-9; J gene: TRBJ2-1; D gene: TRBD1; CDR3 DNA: TGTGCCAGCAGAACGGACAGGGCCTTGAATGAGCAGTTCTTC; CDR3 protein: CASRTDRALNEQFF
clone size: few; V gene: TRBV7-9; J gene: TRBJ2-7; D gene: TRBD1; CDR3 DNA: TGTGCCGTAGGGAAGGAACAGGGGAGTGGGAACGAGCAGTACTTC; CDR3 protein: CAVGKEQGSGNEQYF
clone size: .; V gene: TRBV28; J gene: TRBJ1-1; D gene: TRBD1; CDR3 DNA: TGTGCCAGCAGGTGGACAGGGGGCTTCGGAAGCACTGAAGCTTTCTTT; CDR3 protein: CASRWTGGFGSTEAFF
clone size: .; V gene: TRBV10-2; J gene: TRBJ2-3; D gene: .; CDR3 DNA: TGCGCCAGCAGCCCGTCCCTTCCTAGCACAGATACGCAGTATTTT; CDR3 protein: CASSPSLPSTDTQYF
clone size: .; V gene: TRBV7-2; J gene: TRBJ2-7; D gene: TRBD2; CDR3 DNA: TGTGCCAGCAGCCAAACGGGGGGAGCCCTCCCCTACGAGCAGTACTTC; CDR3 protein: CASSQTGGALPYEQYF
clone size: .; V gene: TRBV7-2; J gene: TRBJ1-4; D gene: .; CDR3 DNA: TGTGCCAGCAGCTTAGCGCTTCAGGGGCGACACAAAGCTGGAAAACTGTTTTTT; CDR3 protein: CASSLALQGRHKAGKLFF
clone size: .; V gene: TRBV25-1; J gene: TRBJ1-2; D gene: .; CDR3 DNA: TGTGCCAGCAGTGAACTTGGACAGAACTATGGCTACACCTTC; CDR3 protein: CASSELGQNYGYTF
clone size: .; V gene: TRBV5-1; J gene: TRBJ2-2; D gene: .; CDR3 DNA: TGCGCCAACTCATTCACCCCCGGGGGCACCGGGGAGCTGTTTTTT; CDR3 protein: CANSFTPGGTGELFF
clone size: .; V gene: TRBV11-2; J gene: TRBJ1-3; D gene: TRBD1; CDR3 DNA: TGTGCCAGCAGGCTAAAAACCGGACAGGGCCGTCCCTCTGGAAACACCATATATTTT; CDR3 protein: CASRLKTGQGRPSGNTIYF
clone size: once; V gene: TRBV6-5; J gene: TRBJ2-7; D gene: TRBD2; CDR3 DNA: TGTGCCAGCAGGGGTAGCGGGACCTACGAGCAGTACTTC; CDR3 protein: CASRGSGTYEQYF
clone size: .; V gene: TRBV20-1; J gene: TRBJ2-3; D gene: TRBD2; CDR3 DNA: TGCGGCGGGGGAGTAGATACGCAGTATTTT; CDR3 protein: CGGGVDTQYF
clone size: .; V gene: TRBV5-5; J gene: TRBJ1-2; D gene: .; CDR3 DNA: TGTGCCAGCAGCTTGGGAGGAGGGGAACACTACGGCTACACCTTC; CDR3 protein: CASSLGGGEHYGYTF
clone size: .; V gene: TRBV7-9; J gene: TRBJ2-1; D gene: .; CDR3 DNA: TGTGCCAGCAGCTTGGTTGAAGGTGGGGGCGAGCAGTTCTTC; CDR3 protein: CASSLVEGGGEQFF
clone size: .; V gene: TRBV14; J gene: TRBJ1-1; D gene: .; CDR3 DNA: TGTGCCAGCAGTGGTGGGGCGCGGAACACTGAAGCTTTCTTT; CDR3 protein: CASSGGARNTEAFF
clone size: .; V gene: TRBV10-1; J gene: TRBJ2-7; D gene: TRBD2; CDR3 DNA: TGCGCCAGCAGTGAAGGTACTAGCGGCTACGAGCAGTACTTC; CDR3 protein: CASSEGTSGYEQYF
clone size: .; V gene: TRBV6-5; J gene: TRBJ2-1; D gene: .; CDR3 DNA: TGTGCCAGCAGTTACGGGAGCTCCTACAATGAGCAGTTCTTC; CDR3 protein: CASSYGSSYNEQFF
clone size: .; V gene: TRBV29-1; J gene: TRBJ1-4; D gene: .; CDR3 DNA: TGCAGCGTTGAACTGCCGGGATCAAATGAAAAACTGTTTTTT; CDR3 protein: CSVELPGSNEKLFF
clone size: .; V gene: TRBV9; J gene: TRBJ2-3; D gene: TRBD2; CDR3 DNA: TGTGCCAGCAGCGTAAATCTAGCGGGATTAACGTTT; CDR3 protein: CASSVNLAGLTF
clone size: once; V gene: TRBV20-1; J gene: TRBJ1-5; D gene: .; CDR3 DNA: TGCAGTGCAAAGGGGGATCAGCCCCAGCATTTT; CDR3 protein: CSAKGDQPQHF
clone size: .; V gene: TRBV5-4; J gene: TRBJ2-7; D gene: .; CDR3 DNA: TGTGCCAGCAGGAAATCCCCCGCAGGTCACTACGAGCAGTACTTC; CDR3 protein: CASRKSPAGHYEQYF
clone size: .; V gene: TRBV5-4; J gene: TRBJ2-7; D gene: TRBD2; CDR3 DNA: TGTGCCAGCGCCATACGCGGGGGAACCTACGAGCAGTACTTC; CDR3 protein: CASAIRGGTYEQYF
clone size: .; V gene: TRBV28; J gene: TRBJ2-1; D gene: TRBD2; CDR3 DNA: TGTGCCAGCATCCCCGCCCTAGCGGGAATCAATGAGCAGTTCTTC; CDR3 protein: CASIPALAGINEQFF
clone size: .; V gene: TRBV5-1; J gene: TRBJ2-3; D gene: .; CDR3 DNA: TGCGCCAGCAGATGGGGTCCTAGCGGCACAGATACGCAGTATTTT; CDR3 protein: CASRWGPSGTDTQYF
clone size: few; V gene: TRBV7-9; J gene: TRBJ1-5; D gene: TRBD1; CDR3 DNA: TGTGCCAGCAGCCCGGCCCAGGGGGCATTGCATCAGCCCCAGCATTTT; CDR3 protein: CASSPAQGALHQPQHF
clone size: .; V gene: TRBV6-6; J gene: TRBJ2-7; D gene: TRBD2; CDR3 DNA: TGTGCCAGCGGCCAGACTAGCGGGAACTACGAGCAGTACTTC; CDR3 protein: CASGQTSGNYEQYF
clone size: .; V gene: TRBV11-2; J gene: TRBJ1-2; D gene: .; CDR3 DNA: TGTGCCAGCAGCTTACACCCAGGGAACCGCCCAAACTATGGCTACACCTTC; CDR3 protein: CASSLHPGNRPNYGYTF
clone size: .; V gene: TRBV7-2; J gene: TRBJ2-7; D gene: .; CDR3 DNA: TGTGCCAGCAGCTTACGGTCAGGGGTCTACGAGCAGTACTTC; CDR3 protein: CASSLRSGVYEQYF
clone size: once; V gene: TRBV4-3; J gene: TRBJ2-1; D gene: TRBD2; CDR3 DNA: TGCGCCAGCAGCCGCCGGGACAGGATACCCGGGGGTACTAGCGGGAGCGGTGAGCAGTTCTTC; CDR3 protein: CASSRRDRIPGGTSGSGEQFF
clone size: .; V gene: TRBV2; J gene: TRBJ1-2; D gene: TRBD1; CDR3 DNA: TGTGCCAGCAGTGGGAAACAGGGGGCTGCTGGCTACACCTTC; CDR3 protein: CASSGKQGAAGYTF
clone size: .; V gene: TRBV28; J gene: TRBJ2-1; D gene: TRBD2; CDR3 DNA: TGTGCCAGCAGTTTAATACTAGCGGGAAATAAAGGAGGGGATGAGCAGTTCTTC; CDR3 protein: CASSLILAGNKGGDEQFF
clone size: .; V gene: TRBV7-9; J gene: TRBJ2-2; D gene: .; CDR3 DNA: TGTGCCAGCAGCTTAATTCGACAGGAGAACACCGGGGAGCTGTTTTTT; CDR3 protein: CASSLIRQENTGELFF
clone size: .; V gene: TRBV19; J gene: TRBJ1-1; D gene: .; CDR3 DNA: TGTGCCAGTAGTCCTCCCGGACAGTTGAACACTGAAGCTTTCTTT; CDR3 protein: CASSPPGQLNTEAFF
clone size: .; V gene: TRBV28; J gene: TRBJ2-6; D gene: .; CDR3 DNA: TGTGCCAGCAGTTTAGGAGGGTTTAGTTGGGCCAACGTCCTGACTTTC; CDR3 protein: CASSLGGFSWANVLTF
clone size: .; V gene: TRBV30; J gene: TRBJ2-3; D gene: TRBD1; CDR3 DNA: TGTGCCTGGAGACAGGGGGGCACAGATACGCAGTATTTT; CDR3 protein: CAWRQGGTDTQYF
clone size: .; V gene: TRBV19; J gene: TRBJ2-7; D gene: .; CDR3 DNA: TGTGCCAGTAGTATAGCCCCGTTGACGGGTGAGCAGTACTTC; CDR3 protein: CASSIAPLTGEQYF
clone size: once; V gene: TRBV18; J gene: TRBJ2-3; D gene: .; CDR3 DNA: TGTGCCAGCTCAATAACCGGGACACACCAGGGAGATACGCAGTATTTT; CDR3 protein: CASSITGTHQGDTQYF
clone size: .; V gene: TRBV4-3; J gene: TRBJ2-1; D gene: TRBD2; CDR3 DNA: TGCGCCAGCAGCCAAGATAGGGCGGGAGTCTACAATGAGCAGTTCTTC; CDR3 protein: CASSQDRAGVYNEQFF
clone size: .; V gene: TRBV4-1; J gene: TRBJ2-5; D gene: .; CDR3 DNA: TGCGCCAGCAGCCAAGTAGGAGGGGTGAACCAAGAGACCCAGTACTTC; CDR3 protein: CASSQVGGVNQETQYF
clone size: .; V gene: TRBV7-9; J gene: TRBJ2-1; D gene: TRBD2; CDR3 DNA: TGTGCCAGCAGCCCGACTAGCGGAGAACAAAATGAGCAGTTCTTC; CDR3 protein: CASSPTSGEQNEQFF
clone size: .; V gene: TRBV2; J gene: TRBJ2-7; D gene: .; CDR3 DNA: TGTGCCAGCAAAGTGGCCTCCTACGAGCAGTACTTC; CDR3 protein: CASKVASYEQYF
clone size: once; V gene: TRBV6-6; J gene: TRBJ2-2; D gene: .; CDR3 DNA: TGTGCCAGCAGAGTTACGGAGTGGAACGCCGGGGAGCTGTTTTTT; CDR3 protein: CASRVTEWNAGELFF
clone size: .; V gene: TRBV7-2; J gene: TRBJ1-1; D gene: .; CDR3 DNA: TGTGCCAGCAGCGTACAAGGGGTCGCTGAAGCTTTCTTT; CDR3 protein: CASSVQGVAEAFF
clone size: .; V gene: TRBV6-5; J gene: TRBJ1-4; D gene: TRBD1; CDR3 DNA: TGTGCCAGCAGCCCCCCGGGACAGGGACGTGAAAAACTGTTTTTT; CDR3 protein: CASSPPGQGREKLFF
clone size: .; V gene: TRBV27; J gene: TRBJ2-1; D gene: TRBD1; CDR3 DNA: TGTGCCAGCAGCACGGACAGGAGCTCCTACAATGAGCAGTTCTTC; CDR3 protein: CASSTDRSSYNEQFF
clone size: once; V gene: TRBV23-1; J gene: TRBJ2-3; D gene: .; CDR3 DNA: TGCGCCAGCACTCATCACGACGGGAGTACAGATACGCAGTATTTT; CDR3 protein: CASTHHDGSTDTQYF
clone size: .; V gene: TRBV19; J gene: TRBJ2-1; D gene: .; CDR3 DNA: TGTGCCAGTAGACCGGCTAGTAAATTCAATGAGCAGTTCTTC; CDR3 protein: CASRPASKFNEQFF
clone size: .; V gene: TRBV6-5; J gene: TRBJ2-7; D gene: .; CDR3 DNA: TGTGCCAGCAGTTACTACCGGACAGACTACGAGCAGTACTTC; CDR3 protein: CASSYYRTDYEQYF